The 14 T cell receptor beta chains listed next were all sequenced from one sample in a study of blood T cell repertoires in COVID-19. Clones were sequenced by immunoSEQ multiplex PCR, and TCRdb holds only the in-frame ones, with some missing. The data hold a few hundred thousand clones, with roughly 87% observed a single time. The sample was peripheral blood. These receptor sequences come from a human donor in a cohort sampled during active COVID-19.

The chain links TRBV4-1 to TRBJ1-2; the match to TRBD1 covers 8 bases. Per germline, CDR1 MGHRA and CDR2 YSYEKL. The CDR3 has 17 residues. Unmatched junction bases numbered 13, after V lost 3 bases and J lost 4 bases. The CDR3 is CASSQVPGQVISYGYTF. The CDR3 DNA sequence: TGCGCCAGCAGCCAGGTTCCGGGACAGGTGATTTCCTATGGCTACACCTTC.

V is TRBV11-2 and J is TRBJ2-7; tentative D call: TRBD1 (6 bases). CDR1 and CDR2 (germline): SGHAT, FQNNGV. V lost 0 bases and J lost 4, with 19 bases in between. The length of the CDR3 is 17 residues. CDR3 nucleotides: TGTGCCAGCAGCTTAGACCCAGGGGCGGAAAGGGGGTACGAGCAGTACTTC. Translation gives CASSLDPGAERGYEQYF.

The CDR3 bases are TGCGCCAGTAATAGCCGGGACAGGGTTTACAATGAGCAGTTCTTC. Its protein product is CASNSRDRVYNEQFF. The J gene is TRBJ2-1, the V gene TRBV4-1; the match to TRBD1 covers 9 bases. This CDR3 has 15 residues. V shed 9 bases and J 4 bases; nucleotides not matched to a gene: 10. Germline values: CDR1 MGHRA, CDR2 YSYEKL.

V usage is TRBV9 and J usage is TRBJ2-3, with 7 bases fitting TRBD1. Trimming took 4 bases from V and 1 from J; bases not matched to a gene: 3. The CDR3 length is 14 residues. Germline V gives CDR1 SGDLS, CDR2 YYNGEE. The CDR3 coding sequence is TGTGCCAGCAGCCTTGGACAGGGCACAGATACGCAGTATTTT. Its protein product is CASSLGQGTDTQYF.

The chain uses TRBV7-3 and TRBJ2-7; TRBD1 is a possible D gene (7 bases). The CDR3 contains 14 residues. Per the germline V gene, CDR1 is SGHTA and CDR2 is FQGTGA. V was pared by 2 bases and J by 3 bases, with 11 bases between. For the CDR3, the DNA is TGTGCCAGCAGCTTAGGCGGGGACAGCTACGAGCAGTACTTC. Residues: CASSLGGDSYEQYF.

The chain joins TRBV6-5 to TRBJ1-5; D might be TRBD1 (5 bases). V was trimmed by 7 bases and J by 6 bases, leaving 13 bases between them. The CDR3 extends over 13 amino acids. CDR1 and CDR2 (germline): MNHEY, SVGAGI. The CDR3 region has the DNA TGTGCCAGCAAGAGAGGGGAGGCTCAGCCCCAGCATTTT. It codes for CASKRGEAQPQHF.

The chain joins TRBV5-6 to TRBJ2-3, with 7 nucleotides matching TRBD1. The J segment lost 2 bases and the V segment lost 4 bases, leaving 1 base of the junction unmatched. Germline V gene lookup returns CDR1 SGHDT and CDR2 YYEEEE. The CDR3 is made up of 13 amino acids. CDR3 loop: CASSGTVTDTQYF. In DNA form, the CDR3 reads TGTGCCAGCAGCGGGACAGTCACAGATACGCAGTATTTT. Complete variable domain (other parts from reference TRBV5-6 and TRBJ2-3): DAGVTQSPTHLIKTRGQQVTLRCSPKSGHDTVSWYQQALGQGPQFIFQYYEEEERQRGNFPDRFSGHQFPNYSSELNVNALLLGDSALYLCASSGTVTDTQYFGPGTRLTVL.

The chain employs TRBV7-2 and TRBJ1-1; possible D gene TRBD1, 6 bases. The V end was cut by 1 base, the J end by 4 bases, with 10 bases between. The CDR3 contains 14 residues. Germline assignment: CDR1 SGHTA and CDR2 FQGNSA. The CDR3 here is CASSLGQASTEAFF. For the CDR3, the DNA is TGTGCCAGCAGCTTAGGACAGGCGAGCACTGAAGCTTTCTTT.

The DNA of the CDR3 is TGTGCCAGCAGTTACCAACGACAGAACGAGCAGTACTTC. Encoded protein: CASSYQRQNEQYF. J is TRBJ2-7 and V is TRBV6-6, with D maybe TRBD1 (5 bases). The CDR3 runs to 13 residues. CDR1 MNHNY and CDR2 SVGAGI come from the germline V gene (reference sequence). V was cut by 2 bases and J by 5 bases, with 10 bases left in between.

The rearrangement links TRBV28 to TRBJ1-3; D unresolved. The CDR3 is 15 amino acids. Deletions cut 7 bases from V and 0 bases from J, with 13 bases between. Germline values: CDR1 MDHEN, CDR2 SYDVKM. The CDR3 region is CASKLGPYSGNTIYF. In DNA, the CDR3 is TGTGCCAGCAAGCTTGGGCCGTACTCTGGAAACACCATATATTTT.

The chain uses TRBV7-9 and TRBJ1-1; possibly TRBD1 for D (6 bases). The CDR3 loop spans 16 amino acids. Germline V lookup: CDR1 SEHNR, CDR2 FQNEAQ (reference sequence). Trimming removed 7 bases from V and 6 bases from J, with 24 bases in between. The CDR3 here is CASTPRGGRVGAEAFF. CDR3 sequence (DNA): TGTGCCAGCACCCCTAGGGGGGGGAGGGTAGGGGCTGAAGCTTTCTTT. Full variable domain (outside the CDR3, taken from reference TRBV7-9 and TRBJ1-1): DTGVSQNPRHKITKRGQNVTFRCDPISEHNRLYWYRQTLGQGPEFLTYFQNEAQLEKSRLLSDRFSAERPKGSFSTLEIQRTEQGDSAMYLCASTPRGGRVGAEAFFGQGTRLTVV.

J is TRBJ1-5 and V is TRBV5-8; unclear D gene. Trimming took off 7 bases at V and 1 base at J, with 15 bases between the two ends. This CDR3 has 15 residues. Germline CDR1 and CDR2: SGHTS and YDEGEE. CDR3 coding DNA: TGTGCCAGCTCCCCGGGGAGGATCAGCAATCAGCCCCAGCATTTT. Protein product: CASSPGRISNQPQHF.

The chain's CDR3 is CASSLGNTIYF. For the CDR3, the DNA is TGTGCCAGCAGTCTCGGAAACACCATATATTTT. The rearrangement joins TRBV6-5 to TRBJ1-3; D is unclear. CDR3 size: 11 residues. V was trimmed by 5 bases and J by 4 bases, leaving 3 bases between them. Germline V gives CDR1 MNHEY, CDR2 SVGAGI.

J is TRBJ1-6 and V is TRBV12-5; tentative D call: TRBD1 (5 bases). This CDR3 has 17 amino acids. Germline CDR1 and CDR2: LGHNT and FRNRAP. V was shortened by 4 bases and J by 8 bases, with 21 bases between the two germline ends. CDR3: CASGSSTRGERDSPLHF. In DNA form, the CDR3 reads TGTGCTAGTGGTTCTTCTACCCGGGGGGAAAGGGATTCACCCCTCCACTTT. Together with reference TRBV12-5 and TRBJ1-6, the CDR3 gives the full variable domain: DARVTQTPRHKVTEMGQEVTMRCQPILGHNTVFWYRQTMMQGLELLAYFRNRAPLDDSGMPKDRFSAEMPDATLATLKIQPSEPRDSAVYFCASGSSTRGERDSPLHFGNGTRLTVT.